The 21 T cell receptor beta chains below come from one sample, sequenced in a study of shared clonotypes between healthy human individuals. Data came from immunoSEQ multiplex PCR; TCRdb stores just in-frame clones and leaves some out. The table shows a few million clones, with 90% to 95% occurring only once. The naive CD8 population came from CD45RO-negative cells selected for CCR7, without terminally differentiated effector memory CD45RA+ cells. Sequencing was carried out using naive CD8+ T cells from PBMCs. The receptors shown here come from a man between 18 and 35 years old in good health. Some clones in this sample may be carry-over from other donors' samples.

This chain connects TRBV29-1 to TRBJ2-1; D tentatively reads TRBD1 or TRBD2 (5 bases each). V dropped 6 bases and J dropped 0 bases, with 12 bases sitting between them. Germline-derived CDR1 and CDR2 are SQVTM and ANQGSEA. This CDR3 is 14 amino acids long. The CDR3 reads CSVAEGSSYNEQFF. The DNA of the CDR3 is TGCAGCGTGGCCGAGGGGAGCTCCTACAATGAGCAGTTCTTC.

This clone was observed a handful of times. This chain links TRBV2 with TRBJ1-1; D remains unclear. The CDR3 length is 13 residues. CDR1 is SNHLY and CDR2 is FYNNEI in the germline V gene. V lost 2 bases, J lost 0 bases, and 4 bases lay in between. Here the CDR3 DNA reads TGTGCCAGCAGTGAATTTTTGAACACTGAAGCTTTCTTT. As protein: CASSEFLNTEAFF.

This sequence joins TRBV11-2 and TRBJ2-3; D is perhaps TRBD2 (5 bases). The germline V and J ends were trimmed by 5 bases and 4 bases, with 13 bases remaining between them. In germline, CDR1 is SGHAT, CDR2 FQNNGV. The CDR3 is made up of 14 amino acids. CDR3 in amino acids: CASSPNSVPDTQYF. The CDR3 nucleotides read TGTGCCAGCAGCCCAAATAGCGTACCAGATACGCAGTATTTT.

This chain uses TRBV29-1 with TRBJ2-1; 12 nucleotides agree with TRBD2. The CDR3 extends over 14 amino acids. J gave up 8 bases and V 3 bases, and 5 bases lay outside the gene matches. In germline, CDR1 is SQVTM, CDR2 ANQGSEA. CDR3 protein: CSVDGLAGSYEQFF. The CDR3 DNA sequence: TGCAGCGTTGATGGACTAGCGGGAAGCTATGAGCAGTTCTTC.

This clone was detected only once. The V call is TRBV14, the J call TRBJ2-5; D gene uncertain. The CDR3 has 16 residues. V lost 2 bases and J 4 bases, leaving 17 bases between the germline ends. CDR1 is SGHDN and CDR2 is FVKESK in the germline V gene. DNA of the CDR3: TGTGCCAGCAGCCAACGGACCCCGGGCGTGGGAGAGACCCAGTACTTC. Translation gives CASSQRTPGVGETQYF.

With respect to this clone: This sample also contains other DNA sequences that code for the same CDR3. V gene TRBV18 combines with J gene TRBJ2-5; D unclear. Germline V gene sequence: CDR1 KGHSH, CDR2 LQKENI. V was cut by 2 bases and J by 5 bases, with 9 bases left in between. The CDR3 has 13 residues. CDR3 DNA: TGTGCCAGCTCACCAGCCTTTGGGGAGACCCAGTACTTC. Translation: CASSPAFGETQYF. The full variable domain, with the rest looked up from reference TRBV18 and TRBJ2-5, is NAGVMQNPRHLVRRRGQEARLRCSPMKGHSHVYWYRQLPEEGLKFMVYLQKENIIDESGMPKERFSAEFPKEGPSILRIQQVVRGDSAAYFCASSPAFGETQYFGPGTRLLVL.

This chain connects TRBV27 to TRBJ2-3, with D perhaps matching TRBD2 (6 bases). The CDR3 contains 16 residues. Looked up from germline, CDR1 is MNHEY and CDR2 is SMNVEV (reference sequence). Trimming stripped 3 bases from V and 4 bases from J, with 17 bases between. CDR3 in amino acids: CASSFLGLASSDTQYF. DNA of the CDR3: TGTGCCAGCAGTTTCCTCGGCCTAGCGAGCTCAGATACGCAGTATTTT.

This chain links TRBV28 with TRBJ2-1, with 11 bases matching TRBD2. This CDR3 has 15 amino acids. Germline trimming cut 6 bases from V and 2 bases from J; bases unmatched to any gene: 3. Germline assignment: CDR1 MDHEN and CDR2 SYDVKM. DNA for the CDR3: TGTGCCAGCAGCATAGCGGGAGGGCCCTACAATGAGCAGTTCTTC. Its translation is CASSIAGGPYNEQFF.

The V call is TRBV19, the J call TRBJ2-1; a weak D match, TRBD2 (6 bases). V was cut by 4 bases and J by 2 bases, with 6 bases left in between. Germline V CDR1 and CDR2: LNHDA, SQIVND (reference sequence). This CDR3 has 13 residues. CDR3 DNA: TGTGCCAGTAGTAGGGGGGCCTACAATGAGCAGTTCTTC. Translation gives CASSRGAYNEQFF.

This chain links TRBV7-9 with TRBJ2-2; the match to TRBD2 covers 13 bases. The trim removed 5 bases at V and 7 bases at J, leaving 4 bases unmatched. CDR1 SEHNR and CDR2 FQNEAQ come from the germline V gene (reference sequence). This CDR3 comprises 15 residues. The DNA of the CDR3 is TGTGCCAGCAGCCGGACTAGCGGGAGTCACGGGGAGCTGTTTTTT. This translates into CASSRTSGSHGELFF. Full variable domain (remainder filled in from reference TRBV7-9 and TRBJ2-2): DTGVSQNPRHKITKRGQNVTFRCDPISEHNRLYWYRQTLGQGPEFLTYFQNEAQLEKSRLLSDRFSAERPKGSFSTLEIQRTEQGDSAMYLCASSRTSGSHGELFFGEGSRLTVL.

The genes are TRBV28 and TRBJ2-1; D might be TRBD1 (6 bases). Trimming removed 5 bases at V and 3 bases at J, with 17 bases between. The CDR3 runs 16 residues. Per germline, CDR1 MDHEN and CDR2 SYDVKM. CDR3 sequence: CASSTPGEHYYNEQFF. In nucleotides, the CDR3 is TGTGCCAGCAGTACCCCAGGGGAACATTACTACAATGAGCAGTTCTTC.

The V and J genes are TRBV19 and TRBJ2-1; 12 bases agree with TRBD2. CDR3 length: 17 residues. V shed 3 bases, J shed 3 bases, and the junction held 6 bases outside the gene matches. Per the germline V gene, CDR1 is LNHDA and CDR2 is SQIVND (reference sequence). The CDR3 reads CASSIRLAGAIYNEQFF. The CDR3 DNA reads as TGTGCCAGTAGTATCCGACTAGCGGGAGCTATCTACAATGAGCAGTTCTTC.

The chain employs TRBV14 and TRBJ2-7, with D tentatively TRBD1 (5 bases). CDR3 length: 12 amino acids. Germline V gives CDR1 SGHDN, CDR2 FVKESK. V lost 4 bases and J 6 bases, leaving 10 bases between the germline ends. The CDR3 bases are TGTGCCAGCAGCCCCGGCAGGGTCGAGCAGTACTTC. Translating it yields CASSPGRVEQYF.

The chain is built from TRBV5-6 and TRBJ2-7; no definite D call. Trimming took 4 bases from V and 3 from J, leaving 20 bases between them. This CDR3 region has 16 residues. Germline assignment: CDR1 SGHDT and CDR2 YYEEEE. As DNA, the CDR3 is TGTGCCAGCAGCCGTGCCGCGCCCCTGTATCTCTACGAGCAGTACTTC. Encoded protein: CASSRAAPLYLYEQYF.

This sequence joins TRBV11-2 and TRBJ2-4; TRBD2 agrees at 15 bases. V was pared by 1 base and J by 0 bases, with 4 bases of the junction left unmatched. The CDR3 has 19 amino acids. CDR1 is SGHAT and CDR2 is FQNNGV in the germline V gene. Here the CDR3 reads CASSLGGLAGGGAKNIQYF. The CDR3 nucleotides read TGTGCCAGCAGCTTAGGGGGACTAGCGGGAGGCGGAGCCAAAAACATTCAGTACTTC.

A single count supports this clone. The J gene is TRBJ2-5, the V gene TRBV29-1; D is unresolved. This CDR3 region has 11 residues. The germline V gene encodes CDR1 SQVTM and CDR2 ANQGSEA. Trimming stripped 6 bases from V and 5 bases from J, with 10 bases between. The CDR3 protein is CSVRSMETQYF. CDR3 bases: TGCAGCGTCAGAAGTATGGAGACCCAGTACTTC.

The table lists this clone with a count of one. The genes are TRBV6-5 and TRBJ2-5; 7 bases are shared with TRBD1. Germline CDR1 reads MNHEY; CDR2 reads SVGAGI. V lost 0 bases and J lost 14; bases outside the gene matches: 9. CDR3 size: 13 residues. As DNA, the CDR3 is TGTGCCAGCAGTTACTCGATGGGGGACAGAGCTTACTTC. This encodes CASSYSMGDRAYF.

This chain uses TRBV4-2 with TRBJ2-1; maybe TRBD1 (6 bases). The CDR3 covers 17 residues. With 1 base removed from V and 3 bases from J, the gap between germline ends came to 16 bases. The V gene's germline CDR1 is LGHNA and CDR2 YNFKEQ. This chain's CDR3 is CASSQGWGAGDYNEQFF. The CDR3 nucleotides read TGTGCCAGCAGCCAAGGGTGGGGAGCAGGGGACTACAATGAGCAGTTCTTC.

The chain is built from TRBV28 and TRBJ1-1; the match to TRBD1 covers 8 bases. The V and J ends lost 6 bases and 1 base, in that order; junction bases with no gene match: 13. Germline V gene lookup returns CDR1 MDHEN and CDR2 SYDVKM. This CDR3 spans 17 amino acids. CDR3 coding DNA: TGTGCCAGCAGACCCTTAGACAGGGGTTGGGGGAACACTGAAGCTTTCTTT. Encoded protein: CASRPLDRGWGNTEAFF.

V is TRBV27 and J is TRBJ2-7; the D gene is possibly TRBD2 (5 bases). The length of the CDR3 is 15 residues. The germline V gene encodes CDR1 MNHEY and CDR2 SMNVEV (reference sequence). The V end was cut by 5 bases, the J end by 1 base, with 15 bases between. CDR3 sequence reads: CASSPQGLKSYEQYF. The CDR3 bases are TGTGCCAGCAGTCCCCAAGGACTGAAGTCCTACGAGCAGTACTTC.

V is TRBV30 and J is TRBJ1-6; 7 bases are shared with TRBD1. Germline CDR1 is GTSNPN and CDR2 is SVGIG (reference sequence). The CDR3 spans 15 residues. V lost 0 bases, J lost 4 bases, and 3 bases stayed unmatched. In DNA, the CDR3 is TGTGCCTGGAGTGTATTGGGACAGTATAATTCACCCCTCCACTTT. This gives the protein CAWSVLGQYNSPLHF.